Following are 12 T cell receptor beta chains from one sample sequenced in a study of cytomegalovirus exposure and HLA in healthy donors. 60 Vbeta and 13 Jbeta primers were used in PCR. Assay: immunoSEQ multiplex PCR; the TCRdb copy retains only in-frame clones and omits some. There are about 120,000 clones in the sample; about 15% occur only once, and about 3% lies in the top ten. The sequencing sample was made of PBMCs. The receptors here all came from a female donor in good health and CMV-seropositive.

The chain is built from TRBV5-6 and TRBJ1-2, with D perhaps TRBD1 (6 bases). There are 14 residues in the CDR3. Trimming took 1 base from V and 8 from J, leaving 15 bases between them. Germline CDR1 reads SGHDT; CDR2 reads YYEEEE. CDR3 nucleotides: TGTGCCAGCAGCTTGTGGGGTCAGGGGCAGGGCTACACCTTC. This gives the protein CASSLWGQGQGYTF.

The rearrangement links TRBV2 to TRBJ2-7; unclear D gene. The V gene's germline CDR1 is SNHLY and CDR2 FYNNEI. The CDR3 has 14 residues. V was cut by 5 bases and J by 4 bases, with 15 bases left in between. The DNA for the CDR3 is TGTGCCAGCAGTCCCGGCCGCGGCAATTACGAGCAGTACTTC. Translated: CASSPGRGNYEQYF.

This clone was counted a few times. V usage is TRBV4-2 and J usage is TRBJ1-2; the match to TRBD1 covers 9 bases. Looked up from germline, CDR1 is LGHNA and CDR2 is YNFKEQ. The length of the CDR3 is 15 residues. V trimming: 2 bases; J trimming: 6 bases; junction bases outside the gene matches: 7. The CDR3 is CASSQPGQGGNGYTF. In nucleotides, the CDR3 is TGTGCCAGCAGCCAACCGGGACAGGGAGGGAATGGCTACACCTTC.

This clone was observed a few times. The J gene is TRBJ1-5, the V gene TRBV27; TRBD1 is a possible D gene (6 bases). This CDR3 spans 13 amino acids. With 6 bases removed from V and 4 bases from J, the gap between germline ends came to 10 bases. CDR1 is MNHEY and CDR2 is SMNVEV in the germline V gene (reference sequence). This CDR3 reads CASRAQGNQPQHF. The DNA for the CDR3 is TGTGCCAGCAGGGCTCAGGGGAATCAGCCCCAGCATTTT.

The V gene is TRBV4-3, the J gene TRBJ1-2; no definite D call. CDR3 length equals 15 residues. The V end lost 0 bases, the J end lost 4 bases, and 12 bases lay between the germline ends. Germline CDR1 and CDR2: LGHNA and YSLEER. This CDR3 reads CASSQDPQPVYGYTF. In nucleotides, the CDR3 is TGCGCCAGCAGCCAAGATCCACAGCCTGTCTATGGCTACACCTTC.

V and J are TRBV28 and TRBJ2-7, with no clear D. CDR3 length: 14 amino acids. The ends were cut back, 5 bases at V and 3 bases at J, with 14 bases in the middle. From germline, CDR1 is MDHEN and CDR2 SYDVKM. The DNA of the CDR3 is TGTGCCAGCAGTCTCCGTTCAGGTTACTACGAGCAGTACTTC. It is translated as CASSLRSGYYEQYF.

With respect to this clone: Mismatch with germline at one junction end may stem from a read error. The CDR3 coding sequence is TGTGCTAGCAGCTTAGGGGCTAGCGGAGGGGACACCGGGGAGCTGTTTTTT. Its translation is CASSLGASGGDTGELFF. V is TRBV7-7 and J is TRBJ2-2, with TRBD2 matching 7 bases. The CDR3 totals 17 residues. CDR1 and CDR2 from the germline V gene are SSHAT and FNYEAQ (reference sequence).

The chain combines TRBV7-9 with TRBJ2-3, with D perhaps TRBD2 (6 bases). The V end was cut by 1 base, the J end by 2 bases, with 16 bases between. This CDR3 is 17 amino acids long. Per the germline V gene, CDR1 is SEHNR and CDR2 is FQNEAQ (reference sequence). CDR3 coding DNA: TGTGCCAGCAGCTTAGGGTCCGGGAGTTACAACACAGATACGCAGTATTTT. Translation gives CASSLGSGSYNTDTQYF. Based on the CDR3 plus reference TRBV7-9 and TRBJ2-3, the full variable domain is DTGVSQNPRHKITKRGQNVTFRCDPISEHNRLYWYRQTLGQGPEFLTYFQNEAQLEKSRLLSDRFSAERPKGSFSTLEIQRTEQGDSAMYLCASSLGSGSYNTDTQYFGPGTRLTVL.

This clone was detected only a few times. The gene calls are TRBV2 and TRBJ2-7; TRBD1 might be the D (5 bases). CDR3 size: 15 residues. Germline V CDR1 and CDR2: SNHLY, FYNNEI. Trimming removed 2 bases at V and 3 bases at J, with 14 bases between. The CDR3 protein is CASSELGQGGYEQYF. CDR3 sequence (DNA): TGTGCCAGCAGTGAATTGGGTCAGGGCGGCTACGAGCAGTACTTC.

CDR3 nucleotide sequence: TGTGCCAGCAGTGGGACTTATCGGTTTAGCTCCTACGAGCAGTACTTC. This gives the protein CASSGTYRFSSYEQYF. The gene calls are TRBV2 and TRBJ2-7; a possible D gene is TRBD2 (5 bases). Germline CDR1 SNHLY, CDR2 FYNNEI. Trimming stripped 4 bases from V and 0 bases from J, with 16 bases between. This CDR3 has 16 amino acids.

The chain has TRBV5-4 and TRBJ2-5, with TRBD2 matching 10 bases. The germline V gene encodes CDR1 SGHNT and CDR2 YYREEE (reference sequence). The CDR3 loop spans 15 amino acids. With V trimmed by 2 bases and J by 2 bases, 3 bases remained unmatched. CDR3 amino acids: CASSFTTSGQETQYF. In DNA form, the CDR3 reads TGTGCCAGCAGCTTCACGACTAGCGGGCAAGAGACCCAGTACTTC. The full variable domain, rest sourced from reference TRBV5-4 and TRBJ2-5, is ETGVTQSPTHLIKTRGQQVTLRCSSQSGHNTVSWYQQALGQGPQFIFQYYREEENGRGNFPPRFSGLQFPNYSSELNVNALELDDSALYLCASSFTTSGQETQYFGPGTRLLVL.

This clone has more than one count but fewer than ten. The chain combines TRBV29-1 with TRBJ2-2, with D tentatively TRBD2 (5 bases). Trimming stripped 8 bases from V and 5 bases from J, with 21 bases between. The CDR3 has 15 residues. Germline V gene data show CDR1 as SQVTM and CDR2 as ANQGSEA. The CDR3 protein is CSPVLGSLWTGELFF. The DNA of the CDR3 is TGCAGCCCCGTCTTGGGGAGTCTGTGGACCGGGGAGCTGTTTTTT.